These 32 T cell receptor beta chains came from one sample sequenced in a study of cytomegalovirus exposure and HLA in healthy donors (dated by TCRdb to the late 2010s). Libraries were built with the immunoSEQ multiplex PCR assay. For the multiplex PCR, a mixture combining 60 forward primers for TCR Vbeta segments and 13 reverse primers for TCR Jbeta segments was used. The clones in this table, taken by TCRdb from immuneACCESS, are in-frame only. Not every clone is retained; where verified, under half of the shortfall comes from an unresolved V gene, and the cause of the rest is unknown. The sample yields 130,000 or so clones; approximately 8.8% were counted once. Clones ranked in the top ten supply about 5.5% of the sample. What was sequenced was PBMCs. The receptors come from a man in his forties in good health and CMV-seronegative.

CDR3 sequence: CASGSSGQPNEKLFF. The CDR3 nucleotides read TGTGCTAGTGGTTCTTCGGGACAGCCTAATGAAAAACTGTTTTTT. The rearrangement joins TRBV12-5 to TRBJ1-4; 7 positions agree with TRBD1. V lost 4 bases and J lost 3; bases outside the gene matches: 5. Per germline, CDR1 LGHNT and CDR2 FRNRAP. The CDR3 loop spans 15 amino acids.

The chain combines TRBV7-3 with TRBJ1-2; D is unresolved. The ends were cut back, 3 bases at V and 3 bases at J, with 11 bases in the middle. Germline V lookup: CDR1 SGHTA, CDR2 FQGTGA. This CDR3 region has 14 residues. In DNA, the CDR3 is TGTGCCAGCAGCTTGGAGGGAAGTGACTATGGCTACACCTTC. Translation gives CASSLEGSDYGYTF.

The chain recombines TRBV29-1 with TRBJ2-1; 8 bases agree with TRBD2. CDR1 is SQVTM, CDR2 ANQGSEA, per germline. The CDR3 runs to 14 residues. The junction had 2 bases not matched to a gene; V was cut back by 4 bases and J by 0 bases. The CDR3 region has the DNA TGCAGCGTTGCGGGGACTAGCTCCTACAATGAGCAGTTCTTC. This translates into CSVAGTSSYNEQFF.

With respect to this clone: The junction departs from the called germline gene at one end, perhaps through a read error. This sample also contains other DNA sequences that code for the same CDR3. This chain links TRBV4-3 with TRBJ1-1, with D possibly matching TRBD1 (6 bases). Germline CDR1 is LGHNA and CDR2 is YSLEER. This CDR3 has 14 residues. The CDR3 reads CASSQDRGATEAFF. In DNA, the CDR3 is TGCGCCAGCAGCCAAGATCGGGGGGCCACTGAAGCCTTCTTT.

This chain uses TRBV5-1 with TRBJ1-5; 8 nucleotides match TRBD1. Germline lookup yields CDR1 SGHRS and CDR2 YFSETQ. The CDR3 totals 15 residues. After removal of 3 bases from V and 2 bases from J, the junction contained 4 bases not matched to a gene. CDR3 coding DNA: TGCGCCAGCAGCTCGACAGGGGATGGCAATCAGCCCCAGCATTTT. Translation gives CASSSTGDGNQPQHF.

Here the CDR3 DNA reads TGCGCCAGCAGTGACCTGACTAGCGGGGGGATGAATGAGCAGTTCTTC. This sequence encodes CASSDLTSGGMNEQFF. The genes are TRBV10-1 and TRBJ2-1; 13 bases line up with TRBD2. Germline loops: CDR1 WNHNN, CDR2 SYGVQD (reference sequence). This CDR3 is built from 16 residues. The V gene end was trimmed by 3 bases and the J gene end by 7 bases; junction bases not matched to a gene: 6.

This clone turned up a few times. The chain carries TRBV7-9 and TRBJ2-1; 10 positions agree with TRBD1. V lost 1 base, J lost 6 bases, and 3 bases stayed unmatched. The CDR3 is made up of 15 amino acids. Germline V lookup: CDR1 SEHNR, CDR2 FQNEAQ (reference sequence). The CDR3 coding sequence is TGTGCCAGCAGCTTAGGGGACAGGGGTGGCAATGAGCAGTTCTTC. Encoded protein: CASSLGDRGGNEQFF.

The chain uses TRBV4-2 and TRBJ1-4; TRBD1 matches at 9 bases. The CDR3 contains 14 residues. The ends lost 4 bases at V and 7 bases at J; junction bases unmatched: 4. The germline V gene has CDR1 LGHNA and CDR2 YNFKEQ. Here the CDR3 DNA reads TGTGCCAGCAGCCCCGGGACAGGGCTTGAAAAACTGTTTTTT. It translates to CASSPGTGLEKLFF.

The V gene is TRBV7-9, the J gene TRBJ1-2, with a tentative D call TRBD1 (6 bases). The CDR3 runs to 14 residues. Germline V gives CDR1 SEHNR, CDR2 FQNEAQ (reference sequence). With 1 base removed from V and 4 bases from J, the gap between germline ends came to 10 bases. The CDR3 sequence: CASSLGGGSYGYTF. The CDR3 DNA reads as TGTGCCAGCAGCTTAGGTGGGGGCAGCTATGGCTACACCTTC.

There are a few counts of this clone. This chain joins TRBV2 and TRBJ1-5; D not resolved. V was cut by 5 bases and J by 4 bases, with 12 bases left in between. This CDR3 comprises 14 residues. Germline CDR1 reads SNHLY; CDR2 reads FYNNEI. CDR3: CASSSGSNNQPQHF. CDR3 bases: TGTGCCAGCAGTTCCGGGTCAAATAATCAGCCCCAGCATTTT.

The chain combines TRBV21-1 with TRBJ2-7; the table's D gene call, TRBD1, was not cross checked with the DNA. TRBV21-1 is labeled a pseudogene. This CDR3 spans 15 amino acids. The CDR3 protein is CASSKPQGATYEQYF. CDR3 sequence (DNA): TGTGCCAGCAGCAAACCTCAGGGGGCGACCTACGAGCAGTACTTC.

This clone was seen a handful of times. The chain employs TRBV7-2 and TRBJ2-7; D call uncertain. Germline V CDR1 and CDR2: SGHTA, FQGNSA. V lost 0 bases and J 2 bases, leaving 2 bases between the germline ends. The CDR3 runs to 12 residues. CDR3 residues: CASSLATYEQYF. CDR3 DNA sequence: TGTGCCAGCAGCTTAGCTACCTACGAGCAGTACTTC. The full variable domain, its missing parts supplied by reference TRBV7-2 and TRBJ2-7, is GAGVSQSPSNKVTEKGKDVELRCDPISGHTALYWYRQSLGQGLEFLIYFQGNSAPDKSGLPSDRFSAERTGGSVSTLTIQRTQQEDSAVYLCASSLATYEQYFGPGTRLTVT.

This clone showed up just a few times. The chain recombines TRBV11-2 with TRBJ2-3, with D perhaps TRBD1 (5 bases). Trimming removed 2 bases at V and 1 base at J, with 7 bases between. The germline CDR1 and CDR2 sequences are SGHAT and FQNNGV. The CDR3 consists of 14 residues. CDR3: CASSLLGRTDTQYF. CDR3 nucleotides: TGTGCCAGCAGCTTATTGGGGCGCACAGATACGCAGTATTTT.

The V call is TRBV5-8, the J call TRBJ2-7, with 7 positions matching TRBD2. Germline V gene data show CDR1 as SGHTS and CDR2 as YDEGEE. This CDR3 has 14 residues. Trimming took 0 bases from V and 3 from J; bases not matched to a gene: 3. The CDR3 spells CASSLGTRGYEQYF. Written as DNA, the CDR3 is TGTGCCAGCAGCTTGGGGACTAGAGGCTACGAGCAGTACTTC. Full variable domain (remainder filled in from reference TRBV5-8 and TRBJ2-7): EAGVTQSPTHLIKTRGQQATLRCSPISGHTSVYWYQQALGLGLQFLLWYDEGEERNRGNFPPRFSGRQFPNYSSELNVNALELEDSALYLCASSLGTRGYEQYFGPGTRLTVT.

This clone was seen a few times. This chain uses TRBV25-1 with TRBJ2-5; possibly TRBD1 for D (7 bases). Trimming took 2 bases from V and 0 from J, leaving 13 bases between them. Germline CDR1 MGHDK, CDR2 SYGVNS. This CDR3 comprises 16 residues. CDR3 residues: CASSERRGPYQETQYF. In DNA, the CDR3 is TGTGCCAGCAGTGAACGGAGGGGGCCGTACCAAGAGACCCAGTACTTC. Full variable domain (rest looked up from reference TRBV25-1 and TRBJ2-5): EADIYQTPRYLVIGTGKKITLECSQTMGHDKMYWYQQDPGMELHLIHYSYGVNSTEKGDLSSESTVSRIRTEHFPLTLESARPSHTSQYLCASSERRGPYQETQYFGPGTRLLVL.

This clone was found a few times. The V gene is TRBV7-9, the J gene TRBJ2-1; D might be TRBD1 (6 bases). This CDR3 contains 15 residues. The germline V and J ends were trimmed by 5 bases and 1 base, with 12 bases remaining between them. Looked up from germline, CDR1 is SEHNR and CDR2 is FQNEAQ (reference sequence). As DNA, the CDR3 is TGTGCCAGCAGCAAACTCGGGACATCCTACAATGAGCAGTTCTTC. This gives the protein CASSKLGTSYNEQFF.

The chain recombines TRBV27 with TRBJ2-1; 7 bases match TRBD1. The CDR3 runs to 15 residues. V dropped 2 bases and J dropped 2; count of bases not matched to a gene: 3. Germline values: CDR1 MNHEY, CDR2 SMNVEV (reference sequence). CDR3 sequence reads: CASSLGQGAYNEQFF. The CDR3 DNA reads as TGTGCCAGCAGTTTAGGCCAGGGGGCCTACAATGAGCAGTTCTTC.

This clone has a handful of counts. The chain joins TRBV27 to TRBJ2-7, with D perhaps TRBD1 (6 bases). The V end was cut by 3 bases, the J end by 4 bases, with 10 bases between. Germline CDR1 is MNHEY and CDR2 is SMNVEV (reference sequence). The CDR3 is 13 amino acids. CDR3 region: CASSFEQGYEQYF. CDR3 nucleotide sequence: TGTGCCAGCAGTTTTGAGCAGGGGTACGAGCAGTACTTC.

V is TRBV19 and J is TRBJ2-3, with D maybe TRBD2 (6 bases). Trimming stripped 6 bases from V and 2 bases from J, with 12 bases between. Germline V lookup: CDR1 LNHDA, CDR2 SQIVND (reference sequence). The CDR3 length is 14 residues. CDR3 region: CASRVGGPTDTQYF. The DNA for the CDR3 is TGTGCCAGTAGGGTGGGGGGTCCCACAGATACGCAGTATTTT.

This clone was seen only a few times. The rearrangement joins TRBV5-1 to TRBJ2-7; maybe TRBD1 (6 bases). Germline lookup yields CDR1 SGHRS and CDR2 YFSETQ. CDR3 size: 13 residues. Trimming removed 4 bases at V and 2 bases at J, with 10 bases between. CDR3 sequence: CASSRDITYEQYF. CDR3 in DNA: TGCGCCAGCAGCAGGGACATCACCTACGAGCAGTACTTC.

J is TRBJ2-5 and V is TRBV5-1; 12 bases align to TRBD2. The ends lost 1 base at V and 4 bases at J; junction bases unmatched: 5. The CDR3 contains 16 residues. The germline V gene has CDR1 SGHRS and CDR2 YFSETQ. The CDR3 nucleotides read TGCGCCAGCAGCTTGTCTAGCGGGGGGGTAGGAGAGACCCAGTACTTC. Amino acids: CASSLSSGGVGETQYF.

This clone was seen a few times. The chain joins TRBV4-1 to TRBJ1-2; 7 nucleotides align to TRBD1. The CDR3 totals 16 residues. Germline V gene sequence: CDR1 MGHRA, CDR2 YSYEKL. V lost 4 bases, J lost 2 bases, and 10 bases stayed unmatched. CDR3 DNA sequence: TGCGCCAGCAGCCCCACCCCTCAGGGGGGAAACTATGGCTACACCTTC. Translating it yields CASSPTPQGGNYGYTF.

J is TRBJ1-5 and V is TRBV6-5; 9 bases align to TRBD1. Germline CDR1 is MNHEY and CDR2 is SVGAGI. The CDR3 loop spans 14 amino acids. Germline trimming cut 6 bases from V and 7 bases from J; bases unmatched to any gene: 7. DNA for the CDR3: TGTGCCAGCAGCAAGGGACAGGGTGGACAGCCCCAGCATTTT. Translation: CASSKGQGGQPQHF.

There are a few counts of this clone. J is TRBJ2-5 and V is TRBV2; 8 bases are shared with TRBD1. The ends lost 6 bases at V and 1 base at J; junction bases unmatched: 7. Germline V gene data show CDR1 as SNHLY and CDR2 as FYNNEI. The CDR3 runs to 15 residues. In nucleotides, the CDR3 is TGTGCCAGCAGCGCCCCACAGGGGGTCCAAGAGACCCAGTACTTC. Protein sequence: CASSAPQGVQETQYF. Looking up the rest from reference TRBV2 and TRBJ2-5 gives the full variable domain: EPEVTQTPSHQVTQMGQEVILRCVPISNHLYFYWYRQILGQKVEFLVSFYNNEISEKSEIFDDQFSVERPDGSNFTLKIRSTKLEDSAMYFCASSAPQGVQETQYFGPGTRLLVL.

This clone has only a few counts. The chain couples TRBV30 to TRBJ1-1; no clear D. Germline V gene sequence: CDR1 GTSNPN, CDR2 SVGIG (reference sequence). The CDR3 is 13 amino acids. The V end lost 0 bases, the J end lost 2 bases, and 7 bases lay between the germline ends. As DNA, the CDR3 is TGTGCCTGGAGTGTAGAGGATAACACTGAAGCTTTCTTT. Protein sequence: CAWSVEDNTEAFF.

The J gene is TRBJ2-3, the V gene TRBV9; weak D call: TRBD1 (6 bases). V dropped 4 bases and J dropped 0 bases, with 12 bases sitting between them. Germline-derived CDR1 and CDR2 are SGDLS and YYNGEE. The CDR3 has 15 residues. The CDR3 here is CASSLQGTSTDTQYF. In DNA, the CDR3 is TGTGCCAGCAGCCTACAGGGTACTAGCACAGATACGCAGTATTTT.

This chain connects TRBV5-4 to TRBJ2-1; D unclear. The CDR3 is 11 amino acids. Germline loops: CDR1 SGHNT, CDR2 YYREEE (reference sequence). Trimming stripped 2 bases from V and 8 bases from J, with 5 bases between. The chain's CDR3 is CASSFADEQFF. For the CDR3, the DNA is TGTGCCAGCAGCTTTGCGGATGAGCAGTTCTTC.

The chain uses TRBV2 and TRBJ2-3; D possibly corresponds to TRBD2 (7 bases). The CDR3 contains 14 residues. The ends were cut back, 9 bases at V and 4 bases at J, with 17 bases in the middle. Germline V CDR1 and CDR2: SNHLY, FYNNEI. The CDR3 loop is CASGEGGWPDTQYF. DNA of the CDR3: TGTGCCAGTGGGGAGGGGGGGTGGCCAGATACGCAGTATTTT.

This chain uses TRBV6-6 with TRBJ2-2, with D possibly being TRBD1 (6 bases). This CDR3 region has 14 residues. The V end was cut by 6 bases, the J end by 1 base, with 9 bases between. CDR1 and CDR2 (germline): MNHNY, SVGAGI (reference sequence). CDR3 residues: CASRLTGNTGELFF. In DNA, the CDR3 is TGTGCCAGCAGATTGACAGGGAACACCGGGGAGCTGTTTTTT.

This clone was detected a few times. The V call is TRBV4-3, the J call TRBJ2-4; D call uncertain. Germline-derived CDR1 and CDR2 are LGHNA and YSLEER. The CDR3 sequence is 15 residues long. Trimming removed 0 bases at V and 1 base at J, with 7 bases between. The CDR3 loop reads CASSQDEFAKNIQYF. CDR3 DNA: TGCGCCAGCAGCCAAGATGAGTTTGCCAAAAACATTCAGTACTTC.

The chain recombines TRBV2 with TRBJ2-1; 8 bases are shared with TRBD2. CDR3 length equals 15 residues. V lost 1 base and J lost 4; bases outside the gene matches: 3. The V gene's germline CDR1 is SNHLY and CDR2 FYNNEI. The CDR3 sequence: CASSEGSGGYNEQFF. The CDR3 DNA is TGTGCCAGCAGTGAAGGGAGCGGGGGATACAATGAGCAGTTCTTC.

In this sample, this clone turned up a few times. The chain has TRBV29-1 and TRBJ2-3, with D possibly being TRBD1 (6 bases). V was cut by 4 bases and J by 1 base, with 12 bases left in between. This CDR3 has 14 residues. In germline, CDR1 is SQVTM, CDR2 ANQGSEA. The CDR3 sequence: CSVGRPGGTDTQYF. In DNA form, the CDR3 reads TGCAGCGTTGGGCGGCCAGGGGGCACAGATACGCAGTATTTT.